Shown below are 26 T cell receptor beta chains from a single sample sequenced in a study of response to subunit inactivated influenza vaccine. TCRdb called the RT-PCR reads again in MiXCR, with one record for every CDR3 protein. This sample carries hundreds of thousands of distinct CDR3 sequences, 12% to 15% of them seen once, and the ten largest clones take roughly 7.6%. The material was PBMCs from blood, obtained about 14 days before vaccination. All receptors derive from a man aged 45-65 years who received an inactivated influenza vaccine.

This clonotype was detected only a few times. V usage is TRBV27 and J usage is TRBJ2-3; the match to TRBD2 covers 7 bases. This CDR3 spans 15 amino acids. The V segment lost 3 bases and the J segment 2 bases; nucleotides outside the gene matches: 5. CDR1 and CDR2 from the germline V gene are MNHEY and SMNVEV (reference sequence). The DNA for the CDR3 is TGTGCCAGCAGTTTGGTGGGGGGGTTCACAGATACGCAGTATTTT. Translated, it gives CASSLVGGFTDTQYF.

This clonotype was counted a few times. V and J are TRBV4-2 and TRBJ2-2; possibly TRBD1 for D (6 bases). Germline CDR1 is LGHNA and CDR2 is YNFKEQ. This CDR3 has 18 amino acids. The V gene lost 6 bases and the J gene lost 3 bases, with 23 bases spanning the gap. The CDR3, as DNA: TGTGCCAGCAGGCCCTTTGGGGGCCCCAAGGGAGACACCGGGGAGCTGTTTTTT. Its protein is CASRPFGGPKGDTGELFF.

This clonotype was counted a few times. The V and J genes are TRBV6-5 and TRBJ2-5; the match to TRBD2 covers 10 bases. J gave up 4 bases and V 4 bases, and 3 bases lay outside the gene matches. This CDR3 has 14 amino acids. Germline lookup yields CDR1 MNHEY and CDR2 SVGAGI. The CDR3 sequence is CASSSLAGGETQYF. The CDR3, as DNA: TGTGCCAGCAGTTCCTTAGCGGGAGGAGAGACCCAGTACTTC.

The rearrangement joins TRBV9 to TRBJ2-7; 7 nucleotides align to TRBD2. Looked up from germline, CDR1 is SGDLS and CDR2 is YYNGEE. The CDR3 spans 14 residues. With 5 bases clipped from V and 2 bases from J, the junction kept 7 bases outside the gene matches. CDR3 residues: CASRELALTYEQYF. The CDR3 region has the DNA TGTGCCAGCAGAGAACTAGCGCTTACCTACGAGCAGTACTTC.

In its sample, this clonotype was seen a few times. The V and J genes are TRBV28 and TRBJ1-5, with D perhaps TRBD1 (5 bases). This CDR3 contains 16 residues. V was trimmed by 4 bases and J by 3 bases, leaving 16 bases between them. Germline V gene data show CDR1 as MDHEN and CDR2 as SYDVKM. CDR3 residues: CASSSQVRGYNQPQHF. The DNA for the CDR3 is TGTGCCAGCAGTTCCCAGGTGAGGGGATACAATCAGCCCCAGCATTTT.

V gene TRBV7-2 combines with J gene TRBJ2-7; D not resolved. Between the trimmed V and J ends, which lost 1 base and 5 bases, there was a span of 9 bases. CDR1 is SGHTA and CDR2 is FQGNSA in the germline V gene. The CDR3 is made up of 13 amino acids. The CDR3 reads CASSLDWTNEQYF. The CDR3 DNA is TGTGCCAGCAGCTTAGACTGGACGAACGAGCAGTACTTC.

This chain uses TRBV20-1 with TRBJ2-4; D possibly corresponds to TRBD2 (7 bases). CDR3 size: 13 residues. Trimming cost V 3 bases and J 5 bases, with 11 bases left between them. CDR1 is DFQATT, CDR2 SNEGSKA, per germline (reference sequence). This CDR3 is CSASRGGENIQYF. CDR3 in DNA: TGCAGTGCTAGTAGAGGGGGGGAAAACATTCAGTACTTC.

This clonotype was seen at least ten times. This chain joins TRBV7-3 and TRBJ2-2, with D perhaps matching TRBD2 (5 bases). CDR3 length: 13 amino acids. Looked up from germline, CDR1 is SGHTA and CDR2 is FQGTGA. Trimming removed 0 bases at V and 7 bases at J, with 6 bases between. The chain's CDR3 is CASSLTGDGELFF. The CDR3 DNA reads TGTGCCAGCAGCTTAACCGGGGACGGGGAGCTGTTTTTT.

This rearrangement joins TRBV12-3 or TRBV12-4 to TRBJ1-6, with TRBD1 matching over 9 bases. V shed 5 bases and J 8 bases; nucleotides not matched to a gene: 4. The CDR3 has 14 amino acids. The DNA for the CDR3 is TGTGCCAGCAGTGGGACAGGGCTGCATTCACCCCTCCACTTT. It translates to CASSGTGLHSPLHF.

The sample holds many counts of this clonotype. The rearrangement uses TRBV5-1 and TRBJ2-1; D may be TRBD1 (5 bases). V lost 3 bases to trimming and J lost 1 base, with 8 bases between them. CDR3 size: 14 residues. Per germline, CDR1 SGHRS and CDR2 YFSETQ. The CDR3 here is CASSSDSSYNEQFF. The CDR3 DNA reads TGCGCCAGCAGCTCAGACAGTTCCTACAATGAGCAGTTCTTC. The full variable domain, rest sourced from reference TRBV5-1 and TRBJ2-1, is KAGVTQTPRYLIKTRGQQVTLSCSPISGHRSVSWYQQTPGQGLQFLFEYFSETQRNKGNFPGRFSGRQFSNSRSEMNVSTLELGDSALYLCASSSDSSYNEQFFGPGTRLTVL.

V and J are TRBV18 and TRBJ2-3; D ambiguous. Trimming left V 1 base short and J 0 bases short, with 5 bases between. Germline V gene sequence: CDR1 KGHSH, CDR2 LQKENI. The CDR3 sequence is 14 residues long. This CDR3 is CASSPQTSTDTQYF. The CDR3 bases are TGTGCCAGCTCACCACAAACTAGCACAGATACGCAGTATTTT.

This clonotype occurred a few times. V usage is TRBV20-1 and J usage is TRBJ2-6; TRBD1 matches 7 bases. This CDR3 is built from 15 residues. The V gene's germline CDR1 is DFQATT and CDR2 SNEGSKA (reference sequence). J lost 2 bases, V lost 6 bases, and 7 bases had no gene match. The CDR3 is CSATPGGTGANVLTF. The CDR3, as DNA: TGCAGTGCCACCCCAGGGGGAACTGGGGCCAACGTCCTGACTTTC.

This clonotype was seen ten or more times. The chain carries TRBV12-3 or TRBV12-4 and TRBJ1-2, with 8 bases fitting TRBD1. The CDR3 sequence is 15 residues long. Losses at the gene ends were 6 bases for V and 4 bases for J; bases not matched to a gene: 10. The CDR3 spells CASSPLRGQGYGYTF. The DNA for the CDR3 is TGTGCCAGCAGCCCCCTCAGGGGGCAGGGCTATGGCTACACCTTC.

The chain links TRBV2 to TRBJ2-3, with 10 nucleotides matching TRBD1. Germline CDR1 SNHLY, CDR2 FYNNEI. The CDR3 is 14 amino acids. V lost 6 bases, J lost 6 bases, and 6 bases stayed unmatched. CDR3 region: CASRPRDRGDTQYF. CDR3 in DNA: TGTGCCAGCAGACCTAGGGACAGGGGTGATACGCAGTATTTT.

This clonotype occurred a few times. CDR3 amino acids: CASSELGTEAFF. CDR3 DNA: TGTGCCAGCAGTGAATTGGGGACTGAAGCTTTCTTT. The J gene is TRBJ1-1, the V gene TRBV6-1; the D is unclear. V dropped 2 bases and J dropped 5 bases, with 6 bases sitting between them. Germline V CDR1 and CDR2: MNHNS, SASEGT. The length of the CDR3 is 12 residues.

This clonotype was counted between two and nine times. The V call is TRBV7-9, the J call TRBJ2-7; D perhaps matches TRBD1 (5 bases). The ends were cut back, 4 bases at V and 1 base at J, with 11 bases in the middle. Germline lookup yields CDR1 SEHNR and CDR2 FQNEAQ (reference sequence). The CDR3 has 14 residues. In nucleotides, the CDR3 is TGTGCCAGCAGCTCCGACAGAAAATCCTACGAGCAGTACTTC. Its protein is CASSSDRKSYEQYF.

The sample holds a few counts of this clonotype. The gene calls are TRBV6-1 and TRBJ1-6; D call uncertain. Germline CDR1 MNHNS, CDR2 SASEGT. CDR3 length: 15 residues. The V gene lost 6 bases and the J gene lost 4 bases, with 13 bases spanning the gap. DNA of the CDR3: TGTGCCAGCAGACGAGACAATCCATATAATTCACCCCTCCACTTT. It encodes CASRRDNPYNSPLHF.

To note about this clonotype: The junction shows a germline mismatch at one end, possibly a read error. The chain links TRBV28 to TRBJ1-4; TRBD1 matches 7 bases. Germline lookup yields CDR1 MDHEN and CDR2 SYDVKM. The CDR3 length is 15 residues. The CDR3 is CASSPLDRVNKKLFF. The DNA of the CDR3 is TGTGCCAGCAGTCCCCTCGACAGGGTTAATAAAAAACTGTTTTTT.

This clonotype was seen a few times. The chain combines TRBV12-3 or TRBV12-4 with TRBJ2-1; D possibly corresponds to TRBD2 (6 bases). V lost 5 bases and J lost 9, with 17 bases in between. The CDR3 extends over 14 amino acids. Here the CDR3 reads CASSRERLVGEQFF. The CDR3 DNA follows: TGTGCCAGCAGTCGCGAGCGACTAGTGGGTGAGCAGTTCTTC.

This clonotype was counted between two and nine times. The V call is TRBV19, the J call TRBJ2-1; either TRBD1 or TRBD2 may supply D (5 bases each). The CDR3 length is 16 residues. V lost 4 bases to trimming and J lost 0 bases, with 13 bases between them. Germline loops: CDR1 LNHDA, CDR2 SQIVND (reference sequence). The CDR3 nucleotides read TGTGCCAGTAGTACACCGGGACGATACTCCTACAATGAGCAGTTCTTC. Translating it yields CASSTPGRYSYNEQFF.

This clonotype turned up a few times. This chain links TRBV29-1 with TRBJ2-7, with D perhaps TRBD1 (6 bases). V was cut by 3 bases and J by 7 bases, with 16 bases left in between. CDR1 and CDR2 from the germline V gene are SQVTM and ANQGSEA. The CDR3 spans 13 residues. The CDR3, as DNA: TGCAGCGTTGACAGGGGCGCCGTGGGGGAGCAGTACTTC. Its protein is CSVDRGAVGEQYF.

The chain uses TRBV7-2 and TRBJ2-7, with unresolved D. Trimming removed 5 bases at V and 6 bases at J, with 17 bases between. CDR3 length: 14 residues. Germline CDR1 SGHTA, CDR2 FQGNSA. The CDR3 region has the DNA TGTGCCAGCAGCCCCCCCCCTCTTAGATCCGAGCAGTACTTC. Protein product: CASSPPPLRSEQYF.

The gene calls are TRBV5-1 and TRBJ2-5, with D hard to call. Germline loops: CDR1 SGHRS, CDR2 YFSETQ. This CDR3 is built from 17 residues. Trimming cost V 0 bases and J 4 bases, with 19 bases left between them. The CDR3 reads CASSLESPGPLRETQYF. The CDR3 nucleotides are TGCGCCAGCAGCTTGGAGTCCCCGGGTCCCCTTCGAGAGACCCAGTACTTC.

This clonotype was picked up a small number of times. The chain uses TRBV7-6 and TRBJ2-7; D not resolved. The CDR3 contains 15 residues. Trimming took off 5 bases at V and 4 bases at J, with 18 bases between the two ends. The germline gives CDR1 SGHVS, CDR2 FNYEAQ. The CDR3 region is CASSPRSLDVYEQYF. CDR3 sequence (DNA): TGTGCCAGCAGCCCAAGAAGCCTAGATGTTTACGAGCAGTACTTC.

The gene calls are TRBV7-2 and TRBJ2-5, with unresolved D. Germline loops: CDR1 SGHTA, CDR2 FQGNSA. The CDR3 length is 15 residues. Trimming removed 4 bases from V and 5 bases from J, with 17 bases in between. The chain's CDR3 is CASSSGRVAWETQYF. The CDR3 region has the DNA TGTGCCAGCAGCTCCGGACGGGTCGCTTGGGAGACCCAGTACTTC.

The chain uses TRBV4-1 and TRBJ2-7; D is perhaps TRBD1 (5 bases). V was pared by 2 bases and J by 7 bases, with 18 bases between. Germline V CDR1 and CDR2: MGHRA, YSYEKL. The CDR3 has 15 amino acids. For the CDR3, the DNA is TGCGCCAGCAGCCAATGGTCCCAGGGCTCCGGGGAGCAGTACTTC. Its protein product is CASSQWSQGSGEQYF.